Presented here are 19 T cell receptor beta chains from one specimen sequenced in a study of blood T cell repertoires in COVID-19 (dated by TCRdb to 2019 to 2021). The library was generated by the immunoSEQ multiplex PCR assay. The immuneACCESS repertoire file appears here via TCRdb, limited to in-frame rearrangements. These files lack a portion of the clones; in checked studies, under half of the deficit traces to unresolved V genes, and the cause of the others is not known. Counted in this sample were 150,000 to 200,000 clones; roughly 85% of them appeared once. The ten largest clones add up to around 20% of the sample. Sequencing was done on a sample of PBMCs or T cells enriched from blood (not recorded which). The receptors derive from a woman aged 70-85 years in a cohort exposed to, infected with or recovered from COVID-19 (not recorded which).

The V and J genes are TRBV7-9 and TRBJ1-1; D is perhaps TRBD1 (6 bases). Trimming stripped 1 base from V and 5 bases from J, with 8 bases between. The CDR3 has 13 amino acids. Germline assignment: CDR1 SEHNR and CDR2 FQNEAQ (reference sequence). CDR3 nucleotides: TGTGCCAGCAGCTTAGAGGGGGAAACTGAAGCTTTCTTT. This sequence encodes CASSLEGETEAFF.

The J gene is TRBJ2-7, the V gene TRBV28; D might be TRBD2 (6 bases). V lost 7 bases, J lost 3 bases, and 13 bases lay in between. Germline-derived CDR1 and CDR2 are MDHEN and SYDVKM. The CDR3 is 13 amino acids. The CDR3 nucleotides read TGTGCCAGCATGGAGGGAGTACGCTACGAGCAGTACTTC. The encoded protein is CASMEGVRYEQYF.

This chain links TRBV7-8 with TRBJ2-1; the match to TRBD2 covers 10 bases. Trimming at V came to 5 bases and at J to 12 bases, leaving 22 bases not matched to a gene. The CDR3 has 18 amino acids. Germline CDR1 reads SGHVS; CDR2 reads FQNEAQ. Here the CDR3 DNA reads TGTGCCAGCAGCCCCCAAACCAGGGTGGCTAGCGGGAGAGCGACGCAGTTCTTC. Amino acids: CASSPQTRVASGRATQFF.

This clone was detected a few times. V usage is TRBV30 and J usage is TRBJ1-2; D unclear. The CDR3 consists of 11 residues. Trimming stripped 4 bases from V and 8 bases from J, with 11 bases between. CDR1 is GTSNPN and CDR2 is SVGIG in the germline V gene (reference sequence). Here the CDR3 reads CAWTVGGGYTF. CDR3 coding DNA: TGTGCCTGGACCGTGGGAGGGGGCTACACCTTC. Together with reference TRBV30 and TRBJ1-2, the CDR3 gives the full variable domain: SQTIHQWPATLVQPVGSPLSLECTVEGTSNPNLYWYRQAAGRGLQLLFYSVGIGQISSEVPQNLSASRPQDRQFILSSKKLLLSDSGFYLCAWTVGGGYTFGSGTRLTVV.

This clone has at least ten counts. This chain joins TRBV3-1 (or the pseudogene TRBV3-2) and TRBJ2-7; 12 bases line up with TRBD2. The trim removed 3 bases at V and 11 bases at J, leaving 11 bases unmatched. Germline V gives CDR1 LGHDT, CDR2 YNNKEL (reference sequence). The CDR3 covers 15 residues. Written as DNA, the CDR3 is TGTGCCAGCAGCCATATCCCCTCTAGCGGGAGGGCCAAGTACTTC. The encoded protein is CASSHIPSSGRAKYF.

The chain links TRBV7-2 to TRBJ1-2; D not certain. This CDR3 region has 15 residues. Germline lookup yields CDR1 SGHTA and CDR2 FQGNSA. V gave up 4 bases and J gave up 8 bases, with 20 bases separating them. CDR3 coding DNA: TGTGCCAGCAGCTCCCTATATTCCCCAGTCGGGGGCTACACCTTC. This gives the protein CASSSLYSPVGGYTF.

As DNA, the CDR3 is TGTGCCAGCAGCCACCTACAGGAGAACTATGGCTACACCTTC. This gives the protein CASSHLQENYGYTF. The chain combines TRBV14 with TRBJ1-2; TRBD1 is a possible D gene (5 bases). Trimming took off 3 bases at V and 2 bases at J, with 10 bases between the two ends. The CDR3 runs 14 residues. Germline CDR1 is SGHDN and CDR2 is FVKESK.

The V and J genes are TRBV5-6 and TRBJ2-3; TRBD2 aligns across 10 bases. Germline V gene lookup returns CDR1 SGHDT and CDR2 YYEEEE. V shed 4 bases, J shed 3 bases, and the junction held 11 bases outside the gene matches. CDR3 length equals 17 residues. CDR3: CASSPQGKGLATDTQYF. In DNA, the CDR3 is TGTGCCAGCAGCCCGCAGGGGAAGGGACTAGCGACAGATACGCAGTATTTT.

This chain joins TRBV2 and TRBJ1-2, with 9 bases matching TRBD1. Germline loops: CDR1 SNHLY, CDR2 FYNNEI. The CDR3 consists of 14 residues. The V and J ends lost 6 bases and 7 bases, in that order; junction bases with no gene match: 9. Here the CDR3 DNA reads TGTGCCAGCAGACGGACAGGGGCGGATCCTGGCTACACCTTC. Its protein is CASRRTGADPGYTF.

The J gene is TRBJ1-1, the V gene TRBV19; 11 bases align to TRBD1. The ends lost 3 bases at V and 1 base at J; junction bases unmatched: 1. The CDR3 consists of 15 residues. CDR1 and CDR2 from the germline V gene are LNHDA and SQIVND (reference sequence). CDR3 amino acids: CASSIGTGGNTEAFF. Here the CDR3 DNA reads TGTGCCAGTAGTATTGGGACAGGGGGGAACACTGAAGCTTTCTTT.

The chain's CDR3 is CASSIRTGGSDTQYF. CDR3 coding DNA: TGTGCCAGCAGCATTAGGACAGGGGGCTCAGATACGCAGTATTTT. The chain joins TRBV13 to TRBJ2-3, with 11 nucleotides matching TRBD1. The J segment lost 4 bases and the V segment lost 5 bases, leaving 5 bases of the junction unmatched. This CDR3 is 15 amino acids long. Germline V CDR1 and CDR2: PRHDT, FYEKMQ (reference sequence).

The V and J genes are TRBV16 and TRBJ2-4; 9 nucleotides line up with TRBD2. V shed 0 bases and J 10 bases; nucleotides not matched to a gene: 4. This CDR3 contains 14 residues. CDR1 and CDR2 from the germline V gene are KGHSY and FQNENV. DNA for the CDR3: TGTGCCAGCAGCCAATCTGGGCTAGCGGGAATTCAGTACTTC. Translated: CASSQSGLAGIQYF.

This chain connects TRBV7-9 to TRBJ2-1, with 13 bases matching TRBD2. With V trimmed by 8 bases and J by 7 bases, 8 bases remained unmatched. CDR3 length: 15 residues. Germline-derived CDR1 and CDR2 are SEHNR and FQNEAQ (reference sequence). The CDR3 coding sequence is TGTGCCAGCCCATCACTAGCGGGAGGGGTAAATGAGCAGTTCTTC. It specifies CASPSLAGGVNEQFF.

The chain recombines TRBV19 with TRBJ2-7; TRBD2 might be the D (5 bases). The germline gives CDR1 LNHDA, CDR2 SQIVND (reference sequence). The V and J ends lost 3 bases and 2 bases respectively, with 14 bases between them. This CDR3 spans 15 amino acids. This CDR3 reads CASSMSVARTYEQYF. In nucleotides, the CDR3 is TGTGCCAGTAGTATGTCGGTAGCGAGAACCTACGAGCAGTACTTC.

This chain links TRBV5-1 with TRBJ2-1; the match to TRBD1 covers 9 bases. There are 17 residues in the CDR3. Germline trimming cut 3 bases from V and 0 bases from J; bases unmatched to any gene: 7. The germline V gene has CDR1 SGHRS and CDR2 YFSETQ. This CDR3 is CASSSDRGQSSYNEQFF. DNA of the CDR3: TGCGCCAGCAGCTCGGACAGGGGCCAAAGCTCCTACAATGAGCAGTTCTTC. The variable domain in full, completed from reference TRBV5-1 and TRBJ2-1, reads KAGVTQTPRYLIKTRGQQVTLSCSPISGHRSVSWYQQTPGQGLQFLFEYFSETQRNKGNFPGRFSGRQFSNSRSEMNVSTLELGDSALYLCASSSDRGQSSYNEQFFGPGTRLTVL.

The rearrangement joins TRBV3-1 (or the pseudogene TRBV3-2) to TRBJ2-6, with unresolved D. The germline gives CDR1 LGHDT, CDR2 YNNKEL (reference sequence). This CDR3 comprises 14 residues. Trimming removed 4 bases from V and 0 bases from J, with 4 bases in between. The DNA of the CDR3 is TGTGCCAGCAGCCTCCTCTCTGGGGCCAACGTCCTGACTTTC. Residues: CASSLLSGANVLTF.

This rearrangement joins TRBV6-5 to TRBJ1-4; 7 bases align to TRBD1. Germline V gene lookup returns CDR1 MNHEY and CDR2 SVGAGI. V shed 5 bases and J 5 bases; nucleotides not matched to a gene: 8. The CDR3 loop spans 15 amino acids. For the CDR3, the DNA is TGTGCCAGCAGTAGGACAGGCACCCGAAATGAAAAACTGTTTTTT. Encoded protein: CASSRTGTRNEKLFF.

The rearrangement links TRBV28 to TRBJ2-2; no definite D call. The CDR3 runs 15 residues. V lost 5 bases to trimming and J lost 8 bases, with 18 bases between them. Germline-derived CDR1 and CDR2 are MDHEN and SYDVKM. This CDR3 reads CASSDVISIGGELFF. The CDR3 DNA reads TGTGCCAGCAGTGATGTGATCTCTATTGGTGGGGAGCTGTTTTTT.

The chain joins TRBV4-3 to TRBJ1-2, with TRBD1 identical over 8 bases. CDR1 LGHNA and CDR2 YSLEER come from the germline V gene. The trim removed 0 bases at V and 4 bases at J, leaving 4 bases unmatched. CDR3 length: 15 residues. As DNA, the CDR3 is TGCGCCAGCAGCCAAGAGGACAGGGAAATCTATGGCTACACCTTC. This translates into CASSQEDREIYGYTF.